This T cell receptor (beta chain) was identified during a study of cytomegalovirus exposure and HLA in healthy donors. Study-wide points: In a later analysis, a missense DCLRE1C variant was linked to TCR beta V- and J-gene trimming. Some V segments, including TRBV6-2 and TRBV6-3, were excluded as indistinguishable. Most of the CMV-associated TCR beta chains (in a later analysis) appeared to be HLA-restricted. Immune exposure data for these donors was limited to CMV serostatus.

With regard to this clone: No antigen is known for it.

The V end lost 4 bases, the J end lost 4 bases, and 19 bases lay between the germline ends. CDR1 is LNHDA and CDR2 is SQIVND in the germline V gene (reference sequence). The CDR3 contains 17 residues. The PCR used 60 Vbeta and 13 Jbeta primers. Using immunoSEQ multiplex PCR, the repertoire was profiled, and TCRdb retains in-frame clones only, with some absent. The sample has about 150,000 clones, 65% to 80% seen once. This TCR came from a man aged 18 to 35 in good health and CMV-seronegative. Sequenced sample: PBMCs. The V and J genes are TRBV19 and TRBJ1-4; D may be TRBD1 (6 bases). The CDR3: CASSRRYRDGFNEKLFF. The DNA for the CDR3 is TGTGCCAGTAGTAGAAGATACAGGGACGGCTTTAATGAAAAACTGTTTTTT.